These 24 T cell receptor beta chains were sequenced from one sample in a study of cytomegalovirus exposure and HLA in healthy donors. Repertoires were generated with immunoSEQ multiplex PCR, while TCRdb's copy carries only in-frame clones and drops some. Among approximately 170,000 clones listed, approximately 81% were seen once. Sequenced sample: PBMCs. These receptors all stem from a man aged 18-30 years in good health and CMV-seropositive.

As DNA, the CDR3 is TGCGCCAGCAGCTCATCGGTGTCGAGTGCAACTAATGAAAAACTGTTTTTT. Protein: CASSSSVSSATNEKLFF. The V and J genes are TRBV5-1 and TRBJ1-4; the D is unclear. The length of the CDR3 is 17 residues. The V end lost 3 bases, the J end lost 0 bases, and 15 bases lay between the germline ends. Germline V CDR1 and CDR2: SGHRS, YFSETQ.

V is TRBV6-6 and J is TRBJ2-5; D is uncertain. The CDR3 has 14 residues. Germline V lookup: CDR1 MNHNY, CDR2 SVGAGI (reference sequence). Trimming pared 6 bases from V and 5 bases from J, leaving 16 bases between. The CDR3 protein is CASSPTNPGETQYF. As DNA, the CDR3 is TGTGCCAGCAGCCCAACGAATCCCGGGGAGACCCAGTACTTC.

The chain uses TRBV7-8 and TRBJ2-2; tentatively, D is TRBD2 (6 bases). Trimming cost V 4 bases and J 13 bases, with 16 bases left between them. The CDR3 runs 13 residues. CDR1 SGHVS and CDR2 FQNEAQ come from the germline V gene. The DNA for the CDR3 is TGTGCCAGCAGCTCGTGGGGGGACCCCCGGCTGTTTTTT. This codes for CASSSWGDPRLFF.

The chain recombines TRBV28 with TRBJ1-1; TRBD1 matches at 12 bases. Germline values: CDR1 MDHEN, CDR2 SYDVKM. The CDR3 is 16 amino acids. Trimming at V came to 6 bases and at J to 5 bases, leaving 10 bases not matched to a gene. The CDR3 region has the DNA TGTGCCAGCAGGCAAACGGGGGGACAGGGGGCAACTGAAGCTTTCTTT. It is translated as CASRQTGGQGATEAFF.

The chain employs TRBV30 and TRBJ2-2; D unclear. From germline, CDR1 is GTSNPN and CDR2 SVGIG (reference sequence). With 5 bases removed from V and 1 base from J, the gap between germline ends came to 8 bases. The CDR3 runs 13 residues. CDR3 nucleotide sequence: TGTGCCTGGGGAGACTGGAACACCGGGGAGCTGTTTTTT. This sequence encodes CAWGDWNTGELFF.

This clone was seen only a few times. The chain employs TRBV2 and TRBJ2-7, with 7 bases identical to TRBD2. Germline V gives CDR1 SNHLY, CDR2 FYNNEI. CDR3 size: 13 residues. The CDR3 nucleotides read TGTGCTACCCGGGGGGTCAGCTCCTACGAGCAGTACTTC. Translating gives CATRGVSSYEQYF.

The chain joins TRBV27 to TRBJ1-2, with TRBD1 matching 7 bases. The J segment lost 3 bases and the V segment lost 2 bases, leaving 0 bases of the junction unmatched. The CDR3 contains 13 residues. Germline V gene lookup returns CDR1 MNHEY and CDR2 SMNVEV (reference sequence). CDR3 residues: CASSLQGDYGYTF. DNA for the CDR3: TGTGCCAGCAGTTTACAGGGGGACTATGGCTACACCTTC.

The chain combines TRBV30 with TRBJ1-1; D perhaps matches TRBD1 (6 bases). Germline V lookup: CDR1 GTSNPN, CDR2 SVGIG (reference sequence). The V end was cut by 0 bases, the J end by 0 bases, with 11 bases between. The CDR3 sequence is 15 residues long. The CDR3 spells CAWSVRDRLNTEAFF. CDR3 nucleotide sequence: TGTGCCTGGAGTGTACGAGACAGGCTGAACACTGAAGCTTTCTTT.

J is TRBJ1-3 and V is TRBV7-9; a possible D gene is TRBD1 (6 bases). CDR1 is SEHNR and CDR2 is FQNEAQ in the germline V gene (reference sequence). The CDR3 is 15 residues long. V was shortened by 4 bases and J by 0 bases, with 10 bases between the two germline ends. CDR3: CASSSTGSSGNTIYF. Written as DNA, the CDR3 is TGTGCCAGCAGCTCTACAGGGTCCTCTGGAAACACCATATATTTT.

This chain uses TRBV5-1 with TRBJ2-1, with D perhaps TRBD2 (6 bases). V was shortened by 3 bases and J by 7 bases, with 11 bases between the two germline ends. The CDR3 length is 13 residues. CDR1 and CDR2 (germline): SGHRS, YFSETQ. The CDR3, as DNA: TGCGCCAGCAGCTCGGGAGTAGGAAATGAGCAGTTCTTC. It is translated as CASSSGVGNEQFF.

This sequence joins TRBV7-6 and TRBJ2-5, with a weak D call TRBD1 (5 bases). This CDR3 has 16 residues. V lost 2 bases to trimming and J lost 2 bases, with 15 bases between them. Germline V gene lookup returns CDR1 SGHVS and CDR2 FNYEAQ. The CDR3 protein is CASSLLLGAPQETQYF. Written as DNA, the CDR3 is TGTGCCAGCAGCTTATTGTTAGGGGCTCCTCAAGAGACCCAGTACTTC. Full variable domain (rest looked up from reference TRBV7-6 and TRBJ2-5): GAGVSQSPRYKVTKRGQDVALRCDPISGHVSLYWYRQALGQGPEFLTYFNYEAQQDKSGLPNDRFSAERPEGSISTLTIQRTEQRDSAMYRCASSLLLGAPQETQYFGPGTRLLVL.

V usage is TRBV6-6 and J usage is TRBJ1-1, with no clear D. Germline CDR1 reads MNHNY; CDR2 reads SVGAGI (reference sequence). The CDR3 sequence is 14 residues long. The germline V and J ends were trimmed by 0 bases and 1 base, with 6 bases remaining between them. CDR3 protein: CASSYSARNTEAFF. As DNA, the CDR3 is TGTGCCAGCAGTTACTCGGCAAGGAACACTGAAGCTTTCTTT.

The chain carries TRBV27 and TRBJ1-5, with 8 nucleotides matching TRBD1. V shed 6 bases, J shed 2 bases, and the junction held 6 bases outside the gene matches. Germline CDR1 reads MNHEY; CDR2 reads SMNVEV (reference sequence). The CDR3 is made up of 15 amino acids. CDR3 residues: CASRPGGSGNQPQHF. CDR3 DNA sequence: TGTGCCAGCAGACCAGGGGGCTCTGGCAATCAGCCCCAGCATTTT.

The chain links TRBV5-4 to TRBJ2-5; tentatively, D is TRBD2 (6 bases). The ends were cut back, 3 bases at V and 0 bases at J, with 9 bases in the middle. This CDR3 has 14 residues. Germline V gene lookup returns CDR1 SGHNT and CDR2 YYREEE (reference sequence). The CDR3 sequence: CASSSGADQETQYF. CDR3 bases: TGTGCCAGCAGCTCGGGAGCGGACCAAGAGACCCAGTACTTC.

This clone was counted a few times. The J gene is TRBJ2-3, the V gene TRBV7-8; D possibly corresponds to TRBD2 (6 bases). Germline V gene sequence: CDR1 SGHVS, CDR2 FQNEAQ. This CDR3 comprises 15 residues. V dropped 6 bases and J dropped 0 bases, with 13 bases sitting between them. The CDR3 protein is CASRRTGTSTDTQYF. As DNA, the CDR3 is TGTGCCAGCAGGCGTACCGGGACTAGCACAGATACGCAGTATTTT.

The chain is built from TRBV25-1 and TRBJ1-3; D not resolved. Trimming pared 6 bases from V and 4 bases from J, leaving 13 bases between. This CDR3 region has 14 residues. Per the germline V gene, CDR1 is MGHDK and CDR2 is SYGVNS. CDR3 in amino acids: CASSFRGEGNTIYF. The CDR3 region has the DNA TGTGCCAGCAGCTTCAGAGGCGAAGGAAACACCATATATTTT.

The chain recombines TRBV30 with TRBJ2-1; 7 bases are shared with TRBD1. Per germline, CDR1 GTSNPN and CDR2 SVGIG (reference sequence). V was pared by 3 bases and J by 0 bases, with 5 bases of the junction left unmatched. The CDR3 has 15 amino acids. The DNA for the CDR3 is TGTGCCTGGAGCACAGGGGAGAGCTCCTACAATGAGCAGTTCTTC. This codes for CAWSTGESSYNEQFF. Complete variable domain (other parts from reference TRBV30 and TRBJ2-1): SQTIHQWPATLVQPVGSPLSLECTVEGTSNPNLYWYRQAAGRGLQLLFYSVGIGQISSEVPQNLSASRPQDRQFILSSKKLLLSDSGFYLCAWSTGESSYNEQFFGPGTRLTVL.

The V gene is TRBV5-1, the J gene TRBJ2-5, with TRBD1 matching over 11 bases. Per germline, CDR1 SGHRS and CDR2 YFSETQ. The CDR3 spans 17 residues. J was trimmed by 2 bases and V by 3 bases; bases with no gene match: 9. CDR3 residues: CASSSRYGTGGQETQYF. CDR3 nucleotides: TGCGCCAGCAGCTCTCGTTACGGGACAGGGGGACAAGAGACCCAGTACTTC.

This clone was seen only once. The J gene is TRBJ2-1, the V gene TRBV30, with 10 bases lining up with TRBD2. The length of the CDR3 is 17 residues. Germline V gene data show CDR1 as GTSNPN and CDR2 as SVGIG (reference sequence). Trimming took 1 base from V and 3 from J; bases not matched to a gene: 9. The CDR3 DNA is TGTGCCTGGAGTGGCCGTCTACTAGCGGGGATCTACAATGAGCAGTTCTTC. This gives the protein CAWSGRLLAGIYNEQFF.

This chain links TRBV14 with TRBJ1-2; TRBD1 might be the D (5 bases). V was cut by 1 base and J by 4 bases, with 7 bases left in between. This CDR3 spans 13 amino acids. CDR1 SGHDN and CDR2 FVKESK come from the germline V gene. CDR3 nucleotide sequence: TGTGCCAGCAGCCAAGGACAGACCTATGGCTACACCTTC. Residues: CASSQGQTYGYTF.

The gene calls are TRBV23-1 and TRBJ2-2; D is ambiguous. TRBV23-1 has ORF status, its function being uncertain. Deletions cut 8 bases from V and 10 bases from J, with 14 bases between. This CDR3 is built from 12 residues. The CDR3 spells CASPLFHQELFF. DNA of the CDR3: TGCGCCAGCCCACTCTTTCACCAGGAGCTGTTTTTT.

In its sample, this clone was seen a few times. V gene TRBV11-2 combines with J gene TRBJ2-2, with TRBD1 matching over 9 bases. V shed 7 bases, J shed 6 bases, and the junction held 3 bases outside the gene matches. Germline V gene data show CDR1 as SGHAT and CDR2 as FQNNGV. CDR3 length: 13 amino acids. The CDR3 DNA is TGTGCCAGCACCCGACAGGGGGCCGGGGAGCTGTTTTTT. Amino acid sequence: CASTRQGAGELFF.

The chain combines TRBV18 with TRBJ2-7; 10 bases are shared with TRBD1. The CDR3 is 17 residues long. Germline V gene data show CDR1 as KGHSH and CDR2 as LQKENI. The V and J ends lost 2 bases and 5 bases, in that order; junction bases with no gene match: 12. The CDR3 DNA reads TGTGCCAGCTCACCAAAGGACGGACAGGGGGTGACTCACGAGCAGTACTTC. Its translation: CASSPKDGQGVTHEQYF. Full variable domain (outside the CDR3, taken from reference TRBV18 and TRBJ2-7): NAGVMQNPRHLVRRRGQEARLRCSPMKGHSHVYWYRQLPEEGLKFMVYLQKENIIDESGMPKERFSAEFPKEGPSILRIQQVVRGDSAAYFCASSPKDGQGVTHEQYFGPGTRLTVT.

About this clone: The junction shows a germline mismatch at one end, possibly a read error. The rearrangement links TRBV5-6 to TRBJ2-1; possible D gene TRBD2, 6 bases. The CDR3 extends over 12 amino acids. Germline lookup yields CDR1 SGHDT and CDR2 YYEEEE. DNA for the CDR3: TGTGTCAGCAGCTTGGGAGGCAGTGAGCAGTTCTTC. It specifies CVSSLGGSEQFF.